Sequencing of this T cell receptor beta chain was carried out in a study of blood T cell repertoires in COVID-19. Study at large: The United States, Italy and Spain were the sources of the acute and convalescent COVID-19 samples. The analysed material was cDNA or gDNA that came from T cells, B-cell-depleted T cells, or PBMCs.

Trimming removed 2 bases at V and 0 bases at J, with 11 bases between. The CDR3 totals 16 residues. Germline values: CDR1 ENHRY, CDR2 SYGVKD. In the original processing: Estimated nucleated cell counts came from reference gene primer amplification. Sequencing was performed with immunoSEQ multiplex PCR; in TCRdb, only in-frame clones are kept and a portion is missing. The DNA gave D and trimming, while V, J and clone size come from that table. The sample contains 50,000 to 65,000 clones, about 91% of which appear only once. This receptor was taken from a man aged 55 to 69 with active COVID-19. The J gene is TRBJ1-5, the V gene TRBV10-3; no definite D call. The sequencing input was peripheral blood. The CDR3 region has the DNA TGTGCCATCAGTGAGGGGAGAGGGTTTAGCAATCAGCCCCAGCATTTT. It is translated as CAISEGRGFSNQPQHF.